This T cell receptor beta chain was sequenced in a study of cytomegalovirus exposure and HLA in healthy donors. Study-level results: Later on, an analysis found that several of the most significant clusters appeared to be linked to common viral pathogens, which included parvovirus B19. Available immune exposure information was restricted to CMV serostatus only.

Germline V lookup: CDR1 SGHDN, CDR2 FVKESK. CDR3 length: 15 amino acids. V lost 4 bases and J 0 bases, leaving 11 bases between the germline ends. Points on this clone: What it binds is unknown.

In the PCR, 60 Vbeta and 13 Jbeta primers were used. Clones were read by immunoSEQ multiplex PCR, and TCRdb kept only the in-frame ones, dropping some. The table records around 190,000 clones, around 85% of them present only once. This receptor was taken from a woman aged 45-60 years in good health and CMV-seronegative. Sequencing was carried out using PBMCs. This chain connects TRBV14 to TRBJ2-3; D is undetermined. The CDR3 region has the DNA TGTGCCAGCAGCCCATTCGTAACTAGCACAGATACGCAGTATTTT. Protein: CASSPFVTSTDTQYF.